Included here is one T cell receptor (beta chain) sequence, with context. This clone showed up just a few times. No antigen is known for it. It has no much larger one-base neighbor in the sample; base qualities were not kept. The method behind the library was the immunoSEQ multiplex PCR assay. The multiplex PCR relied on a mix of 60 forward primers for TCR Vbeta segments and 13 reverse primers for TCR Jbeta segments. A multiplex PCR assay on genomic DNA amplified the CDR3 region of rearranged TCR beta genes. The amplified TCR beta libraries were sequenced on the Illumina HiSeq System as 87-base-pair reads. The authors' analysis ran thus. In a later analysis, tens of millions of unique TCR beta chains were counted across the 650 to 700 repertoires, and roughly 10 million of these chains were shared by at least two donors. Raw reads were error-corrected and collapsed into unique sequences with a nearest-neighbor algorithm that merged closely related sequences to remove PCR and sequencing errors. V, D and J gene segments were assigned by aligning CDR3 sequences to IMGT reference sequences. For a sequence to be retained, a match of at least six nucleotides was required to both a V gene segment and a J gene segment. A rearrangement was called productive if the CDR3 had no stop codons and remained in frame with V and J, and every other rearrangement was called non-productive. Following IMGT convention, CDR3 was defined as the stretch from the second conserved V-encoded cysteine up to the conserved J-encoded phenylalanine. The earlier analysis of approximately 590 of the donors excluded any sequence lacking an unambiguous match to a single V gene segment. An earlier analysis of around 600 of the donors classified V segments as functional when productive rearrangements were above 56.7% and as segregating when the standard deviation between donors was above 5%. To diagnose cytomegalovirus status from the catalog of TCR beta chain sequences, a statistical classification framework was built. In a later analysis, TCR nucleotide sequences were compared against IMGT/GENE-DB human TR gene sequences so that V and J genes could be assigned. Using the TCRdist pipeline, a later analysis assigned CDR3 sequences along with most-parsimonious VDJ recombination scenarios. In a later analysis, each TCR beta chain was defined by its CDR3 amino acid sequence together with its V-gene family, and reads without a unique V-gene family were excluded. As a way to deal with suspected cross-contamination and a sequencing artifact, a later analysis dropped 640 or so nucleotide sequences that were highly shared and had low generation probability. A later analysis calculated a clonal expansion index for each public chain from normalized within-repertoire ranks of inferred template counts. In a later analysis, generation probabilities were computed with a VDJ recombination model fitted to out-of-frame rearrangements, and the resulting probabilities were checked against IGoR. In a later analysis, hypergeometric tests were used to score TCR-TCR, TCR-HLA and TCR-CMV co-occurrence, with a repertoire-size bias correction applied to TCR pairs. To estimate false discovery rates, a later analysis permuted the HLA or CMV assignments 20 times. In a later analysis, co-occurring TCRs were grouped using DBSCAN, with TCRdist sequence similarity added in when clustering inside HLA-allele-positive subsets. Repertoires with fewer than 30,000 or more than 120,000 public chains were left out of co-occurrence clustering, as were four to six repertoires with anomalous nucleotide sharing. Not all clones reach the TCRdb copy of this immuneACCESS table, which keeps in-frame sequences only. Checked studies attribute under half of the gap to unresolved V genes and leave the rest unexplained. That table is the source of V, J and clone size, and D and trimming were worked out from the DNA. The sample yields tens of thousands of clones; 65% to 85% were counted once. The leading ten clones occupy 2.9% of the sample.

The cohort consisted of more than 650 healthy bone marrow donors. At the time of sampling, every cohort member was nominally healthy, though immune exposures that went unrecorded were likely present. The donor tested CMV seronegative, placing the donor among the approximately 360 seronegative members of the cohort. A peripheral blood sample was provided by each donor, and peripheral blood mononuclear cells were used for TCR beta sequencing. The Qiagen DNeasy Blood Extraction Kit was used to extract genomic DNA from the blood cell samples. The data belong to a study of cytomegalovirus exposure and HLA in healthy donors (dated by TCRdb to 2016 to 2017). About the investigation overall: An earlier analysis of some 600 of the donors reported 276 Gb of sequence data and 117 million unique TCR beta sequences obtained from 180 million or so T cells. An earlier analysis of 587 of the donors used high-throughput TCR beta sequencing to judge whether each TCR beta V gene segment behaved as functional or pseudogenic. In a later analysis, previously published TCR beta repertoires from 550 to 750 donors were re-analyzed and high-resolution HLA genotyping was added so that TCR occurrence patterns could be studied. Besides the first cohort of approximately 670 subjects, a separate validation cohort made up of over 95 different subjects was used. In the later analysis, no new phenotypic data were used to find candidate immune exposures; instead, reliance was placed on TCR beta sequences and their occurrence across donors. The study aimed to test whether cataloging public T cell receptors could reveal signatures of past pathogen exposure. In a later genetic analysis, genome-wide SNP genotypes for about three fifths of the roughly 670 donors were used, and that subset was treated as a discovery cohort. The study profiled the T cell repertoires of 500 to 800 subjects by immunosequencing and related them to cytomegalovirus serostatus. High-throughput TCR immunosequencing, statistical association of individual TCRs with disease status, and machine learning were combined to predict cytomegalovirus infection status. Typing coverage differed by locus: A, B, C, DRB1 and DQB1 were typed in about 620-640 donors, DQA1 in 522, DPA1 in 600 to 610, and DPB1 in just under 490. About 300 gigabases of sequencing data and around 88 million unique TCR sequences made up an early release that covered over 550 HLA-typed donors. Across some 400 genotyped donors of the cohort, an average of approximately 220,000 unique TCR beta nucleotide sequences per donor were sequenced, and 15% to 20% of those sequences were non-productive. Every discovery cohort repertoire had been produced on one sequencing platform. Both class I and class II loci were covered by HLA typing, at four-digit resolution. About 5 DR-DQ haplotypes were handled as single units for association and clustering, since linkage in the cohort was strong. Alongside the repertoire data, information on donor age, sex, ethnicity and CMV serostatus was compiled. Of the 300 to 400 genotyped donors, about 84% fell in the genetic ancestry cluster associated with self-reported Caucasian donors.

Summary of the overall study and its limitations: In vitro tests confirmed that a few of the cytomegalovirus-associated TCR beta chains recognize cytomegalovirus antigens. The only immune exposure information available for the cohort was CMV serostatus. Broadly in line with IMGT annotations, most TCR beta V segments showed up in productive rearrangements about 87% or about 30% of the time in an earlier analysis of roughly 590 of the donors. The study listed approximately 150 TCR beta chains as associated with cytomegalovirus. The authors suggested that the approach could potentially be generalized to other disease states and immunological phenotypes. Assigning TCR associations to individual alleles was difficult when HLA alleles, especially DR and DQ, strongly co-occurred. The earlier analysis of fewer than 750 of the donors excluded 15 to 20 rarely observed V segments, including chromosome 9 orphons, because counts were too low. Most TCR sequences were seen in very few donors, while some public TCRs were found in many individuals. A further reported finding was that TCR beta sequences accurately predicted the HLA-A and HLA-B alleles for most subjects in the first cohort. The sequencing pipeline was judged likely to have produced a cluster of highly shared sequence variants as a technical artifact. Correlated functional status among segregating V segments might be attributable to linkage disequilibrium, but an unknown experimental factor could not be ruled out. The presence/absence analyses assumed that sequencing depth was roughly uniform across donors, and that assumption may not be true. A later analysis found that TCR association rates varied across HLA loci, with DRB1 alleles showing the most associated TCRs and HLA-C alleles the fewest. HLA typing was unavailable for some donors at each locus, so association tests used only the typed subset. Because the 87-base-pair reads could not distinguish some IMGT-functional V segments, including TRBV6-2 and TRBV6-3, those segments were excluded. An association between a missense DCLRE1C variant and V-gene and J-gene trimming of TCR beta chains was found in a later genetic analysis and replicated in an independent cohort. Only TCR beta chains were sequenced in this cohort, and the absence of alpha or paired-chain data limited detectable features. The classifier was reported to diagnose cytomegalovirus status with high specificity and sensitivity in both the original and validation cohorts. Compared with equally common non-associated chains, HLA-associated TCR beta chains in a later analysis were more clonally expanded and had lower generation probabilities. According to a later analysis, most CMV-associated TCR beta chains appeared to be HLA-restricted, and the HLA associations seemed to be driven largely by CMV exposure. According to a later genetic analysis, donors in an Asian-associated ancestry cluster had fewer N-insertions in productive TCRs than the approximately 650-donor mean. A later analysis reported that several top co-occurrence clusters appeared linked to parvovirus B19, influenza, CMV and Epstein-Barr virus. In a later analysis, some 18,000 TCR beta sequences were associated with specific HLA alleles at a false discovery rate of 0.05.

The V end loses 4 bases and the J end loses 0 bases, and a stretch of 9 bases separates them. CDR1 MGHDK and CDR2 SYGVNS are derived from the germline V gene. Its CDR3 holds 14 amino acids, cysteine through phenylalanine. Solely the CDR3 DNA is kept, with 42 bases framed from the first base. Sequenced: PBMCs. This TCR came from a young woman in good health and CMV-seronegative. The rearranged segments are TRBV25-1 and TRBJ1-2; TRBD1 is possibly the D segment (6 matching bases). The DNA sequence follows: TGTGCCAGCAGTGTGGGGGGGCCTAACTATGGCTACACCTTC. Translation gives CASSVGGPNYGYTF.